Sequencing of this T cell receptor (beta chain) was carried out in a study of T cell repertoires in cytomegalovirus infection. The study, taken as a whole, reports: Within the response measured ex vivo, HLA-C-restricted CMV-specific TCR beta clonotypes were dominant.

A remark on this clonotype: Antigen unknown.

V shed 2 bases, J shed 6 bases, and the junction held 4 bases outside the gene matches. From germline, CDR1 is MNHNS and CDR2 SASEGT. CDR3 length: 15 residues. One entry per CDR3 protein results from TCRdb running MiXCR on the reads. The sample carries a few hundred thousand distinct CDR3 sequences, around 30% recorded once. This receptor was identified in a human donor in good health (CMV status not recorded). Some clones in this sample may be carry-over from other donors' samples. The rearrangement joins TRBV6-1 to TRBJ2-1; TRBD2 matches at 10 bases. The sample in question was cultured PBMCs, obtained from culture after CMV antigen stimulation. CDR3 bases: TGTGCCAGCAGTGAAAGGAGCGGGAGGGCCAATGAGCAGTTCTTC. It translates to CASSERSGRANEQFF.